This TCR beta chain was found in a study of identical twins. Study-wide points: Zero-insertion analyses were open to partial confounding by invariant MAIT and iNKT cells.

TCRdb used MiXCR to reprocess the 5' RACE reads, holding one entry per CDR3 protein. Here the sample spans some 240,000 distinct CDR3 sequences, about 8% being singletons. This clonotype was counted at least ten times. As yet, its antigen is unknown. This same sample was also part of a study on yellow fever vaccine responses in identical twins. That study reports: Twins reportedly had a vaccine T cell response that seemed partly convergent, partly personalized.

The source material was CD8+ T cells sorted from blood. This receptor was taken from a woman younger than 30 in good health.

This CDR3 is CASSSGLFEKLFF. The CDR3 region has the DNA TGTGCCAGCAGTTCGGGGCTTTTTGAAAAACTGTTTTTT. The chain joins TRBV27 to TRBJ1-4; weak D call: TRBD1 (5 bases). With 4 bases removed from V and 7 bases from J, the gap between germline ends came to 10 bases. Germline lookup yields CDR1 MNHEY and CDR2 SMNVEV (reference sequence). This CDR3 contains 13 residues.